This T cell receptor beta chain was identified during a study of Graves' ophthalmopathy and Graves' hyperthyroidism. The table lists this clonotype with many counts. Disease in donors with ophthalmopathy had moderate-to-severe activity, CAS ≥3, NOSPECS ≥4 and under 3 months' duration. Amplified TCR beta CDR3 regions were obtained using RNA transcripts as template. The library came from an HTBI-primed first-round RT-PCR and a second-round multiplex PCR. TCRdb analysed the multiplex PCR reads with MiXCR anew, one entry per CDR3 protein. The table has approximately 480,000 distinct CDR3 sequences, approximately 15% seen once. The V end was cut by 3 bases, the J end by 5 bases, with 17 bases between. The CDR3 consists of 15 residues.

V and J are TRBV12-3 or TRBV12-4 and TRBJ2-7; TRBD2 might be the D (6 bases). The receptor was derived from a woman aged 25 to 39 with Graves' ophthalmopathy. The sample taken for sequencing was blood. CDR3 nucleotide sequence: TGTGCCAGCAGTTTTGCGGGGCGCGCCGTGGACGAGCAGTACTTC. Encoded protein: CASSFAGRAVDEQYF.